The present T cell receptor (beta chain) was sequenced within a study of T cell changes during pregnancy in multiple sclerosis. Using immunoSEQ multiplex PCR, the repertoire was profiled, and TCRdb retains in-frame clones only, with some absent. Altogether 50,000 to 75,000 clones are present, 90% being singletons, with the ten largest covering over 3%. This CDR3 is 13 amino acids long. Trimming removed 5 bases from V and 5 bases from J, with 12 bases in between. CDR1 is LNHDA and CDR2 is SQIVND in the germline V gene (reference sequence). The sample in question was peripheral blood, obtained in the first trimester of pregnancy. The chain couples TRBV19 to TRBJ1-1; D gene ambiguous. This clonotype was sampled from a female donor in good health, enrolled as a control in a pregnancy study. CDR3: CASSWGDGTEAFF. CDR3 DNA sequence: TGTGCCAGTAGTTGGGGAGACGGTACTGAAGCTTTCTTT.